Presented here are 27 T cell receptor beta chains from one specimen sequenced in a study of CD8 T cells in Susac syndrome. RNA amounts of roughly 0.45 to 1 ug underwent reverse transcription with random hexamers. TCRdb re-derived calls from the immunoSEQ multiplex PCR reads in MiXCR, one entry per CDR3 protein. Altogether some 400,000 distinct CDR3 sequences are present, around 85% being singletons, with the ten largest covering 0.09% to 0.15%. Sequencing was done on a sample of CD8+ T cells from PBMCs. These receptors were taken from a human donor with multiple sclerosis.

The gene calls are TRBV16 and TRBJ2-7, with 12 bases fitting TRBD1. The CDR3 sequence is 16 residues long. The ends lost 4 bases at V and 6 bases at J; junction bases unmatched: 10. Germline V gene sequence: CDR1 KGHSY, CDR2 FQNENV. The CDR3 coding sequence is TGTGCCAGCAGCCCGGATCTTGGGACAGGGGGCTTCGAGCAGTACTTC. Its protein is CASSPDLGTGGFEQYF.

The chain combines TRBV6-1 with TRBJ2-1; D could derive from TRBD1 or TRBD2 (5 bases each). V gave up 10 bases and J gave up 0 bases, with 16 bases separating them. There are 15 residues in the CDR3. Germline lookup yields CDR1 MNHNS and CDR2 SASEGT. The CDR3 nucleotides read TGTGCCACCGGGGATATAGACAGCTCCTACAATGAGCAGTTCTTC. This gives the protein CATGDIDSSYNEQFF.

The chain couples TRBV6-1 to TRBJ2-7; a weak D match, TRBD1 (5 bases). The CDR3 is made up of 14 amino acids. Germline-derived CDR1 and CDR2 are MNHNS and SASEGT. Trimming took 3 bases from V and 3 from J, leaving 12 bases between them. The CDR3 DNA reads TGTGCCAGCAGTGACTGGACATTTTTCTACGAGCAGTACTTC. Protein: CASSDWTFFYEQYF.

The CDR3 reads CASSPPLAGATDTQYF. The DNA for the CDR3 is TGTGCCAGCAGTCCCCCACTAGCGGGAGCGACAGATACGCAGTATTTT. The genes are TRBV28 and TRBJ2-3; 11 bases map to TRBD2. Germline assignment: CDR1 MDHEN and CDR2 SYDVKM. The CDR3 covers 16 residues. The V and J ends lost 5 bases and 3 bases, in that order; junction bases with no gene match: 7.

The V call is TRBV6-5, the J call TRBJ1-2, with 7 bases that match TRBD1. CDR1 is MNHEY, CDR2 SVGAGI, per germline. The CDR3 has 15 residues. With 5 bases clipped from V and 6 bases from J, the junction kept 12 bases outside the gene matches. The CDR3 sequence is CASSDPPGTANGYTF. The CDR3 DNA sequence: TGTGCCAGCAGTGACCCCCCCGGGACAGCAAATGGCTACACCTTC.

This clonotype has just one count. V usage is TRBV3-1 and J usage is TRBJ2-7; D is tentatively TRBD1 or TRBD2 (5 bases each). Trimming removed 6 bases at V and 0 bases at J, with 15 bases between. Germline assignment: CDR1 LGHDT and CDR2 YNNKEL (reference sequence). This CDR3 has 15 residues. This CDR3 reads CASSPAPGTSYEQYF. For the CDR3, the DNA is TGTGCCAGCAGTCCCGCACCAGGGACCTCCTACGAGCAGTACTTC.

CDR3 nucleotides: TGTGCCTGGAGTGCGGGACTTGAAGCTTTCTTT. It translates to CAWSAGLEAFF. The chain uses TRBV30 and TRBJ1-1; perhaps TRBD1 as D (5 bases). CDR1 GTSNPN and CDR2 SVGIG come from the germline V gene (reference sequence). The CDR3 has 11 residues. V lost 1 base and J 7 bases, leaving 7 bases between the germline ends.

This rearrangement joins TRBV27 to TRBJ2-7; no clear D. The V and J ends lost 3 bases and 2 bases respectively, with 8 bases between them. The CDR3 consists of 13 residues. From germline, CDR1 is MNHEY and CDR2 SMNVEV (reference sequence). In nucleotides, the CDR3 is TGTGCCAGCAGTTTGGGGTACCCCTACGAGCAGTACTTC. This encodes CASSLGYPYEQYF.

This sequence joins TRBV6-5 and TRBJ2-7; TRBD2 might be the D (5 bases). V was trimmed by 2 bases and J by 6 bases, leaving 14 bases between them. The CDR3 runs to 14 residues. Germline V gene sequence: CDR1 MNHEY, CDR2 SVGAGI. CDR3 nucleotide sequence: TGTGCCAGCAGTTACATCAGGTCCAGCGGCGAGCAGTACTTC. Its protein is CASSYIRSSGEQYF.

DNA of the CDR3: TGTGCCAGCTCACACCGGGACTCCCTAGGCAATGAGCAGTTCTTC. This codes for CASSHRDSLGNEQFF. This sequence joins TRBV18 and TRBJ2-1; tentative D call: TRBD2 (6 bases). The CDR3 spans 15 residues. V gave up 4 bases and J gave up 6 bases, with 16 bases separating them. The germline V gene encodes CDR1 KGHSH and CDR2 LQKENI.

V usage is TRBV29-1 and J usage is TRBJ2-2, with 7 bases that match TRBD2. This CDR3 spans 15 amino acids. With 6 bases clipped from V and 0 bases from J, the junction kept 7 bases outside the gene matches. Germline V gene lookup returns CDR1 SQVTM and CDR2 ANQGSEA. CDR3 nucleotides: TGCAGCGTGCATGGGAGCGGGGCGAACACCGGGGAGCTGTTTTTT. Amino acids: CSVHGSGANTGELFF.

This clonotype has just one count. The chain carries TRBV13 and TRBJ2-7; D is perhaps TRBD2 (6 bases). CDR3 length: 14 residues. CDR1 and CDR2 (germline): PRHDT, FYEKMQ (reference sequence). The V end lost 3 bases, the J end lost 3 bases, and 12 bases lay between the germline ends. The CDR3 sequence: CASSLGGLRYEQYF. For the CDR3, the DNA is TGTGCCAGCAGCTTGGGAGGACTCCGCTACGAGCAGTACTTC.

The chain combines TRBV19 with TRBJ2-7; D is tentatively TRBD1 or TRBD2 (5 bases each). The CDR3 sequence is 14 residues long. CDR1 is LNHDA and CDR2 is SQIVND in the germline V gene (reference sequence). Trimming removed 4 bases from V and 0 bases from J, with 10 bases in between. The CDR3 coding sequence is TGTGCCAGTAGTAGAGGGGTTGGCTCCTACGAGCAGTACTTC. Protein product: CASSRGVGSYEQYF.

This chain joins TRBV27 and TRBJ2-5, with TRBD2 matching over 8 bases. The CDR3 is 14 amino acids. Germline CDR1 and CDR2: MNHEY and SMNVEV (reference sequence). J was trimmed by 4 bases and V by 7 bases; bases with no gene match: 8. The CDR3 is CASTPAGEGETQYF. CDR3 DNA sequence: TGTGCCAGCACCCCAGCGGGAGAGGGAGAGACCCAGTACTTC.

The CDR3 coding sequence is TGTGCCAGTAGTATAGCTTTCACACGTTATAGCAATCAGCCCCAGCATTTT. It translates to CASSIAFTRYSNQPQHF. The chain recombines TRBV19 with TRBJ1-5; D is ambiguous. Germline loops: CDR1 LNHDA, CDR2 SQIVND (reference sequence). Trimming took off 1 base at V and 0 bases at J, with 13 bases between the two ends. The CDR3 is 17 amino acids.

V is TRBV30 and J is TRBJ2-1; D not resolved. The CDR3 has 11 residues. CDR1 is GTSNPN, CDR2 SVGIG, per germline (reference sequence). V gave up 2 bases and J gave up 10 bases, with 9 bases separating them. The CDR3: CAWSSSLEQFF. The CDR3 DNA follows: TGTGCCTGGAGTTCGTCCTTAGAGCAGTTCTTC.

The rearrangement joins TRBV6-5 to TRBJ1-1; D may be TRBD1 (6 bases). The germline CDR1 and CDR2 sequences are MNHEY and SVGAGI. Trimming took off 2 bases at V and 4 bases at J, with 8 bases between the two ends. The CDR3 spans 13 residues. As DNA, the CDR3 is TGTGCCAGCAGTTACGCAGGGGCCACTGAAGCTTTCTTT. Translated: CASSYAGATEAFF.

This CDR3 is CASSLDEGGTYHEQYF. For the CDR3, the DNA is TGTGCCAGCAGCTTAGATGAGGGGGGCACTTATCACGAGCAGTACTTC. The chain is built from TRBV11-2 and TRBJ2-7; tentatively, D is TRBD1 or TRBD2 (6 bases each). V shed 0 bases and J shed 5 bases, with 17 bases lying between them. The CDR3 extends over 16 amino acids. CDR1 is SGHAT, CDR2 FQNNGV, per germline.

This clonotype was recorded a few times. The V and J genes are TRBV27 and TRBJ2-7; no firm D call. Germline loops: CDR1 MNHEY, CDR2 SMNVEV (reference sequence). The CDR3 totals 14 residues. V was clipped by 3 bases and J by 1 base, with 10 bases between them. Written as DNA, the CDR3 is TGTGCCAGCAGTTTGGACGGAACTTCCTACGAGCAGTACTTC. Translated: CASSLDGTSYEQYF.

V is TRBV19 and J is TRBJ1-2; D not resolved. The germline V and J ends were trimmed by 7 bases and 3 bases, with 12 bases remaining between them. CDR1 and CDR2 from the germline V gene are LNHDA and SQIVND (reference sequence). This CDR3 contains 13 residues. CDR3 in DNA: TGTGCCAGTAACAGCAGCTCCCACTATGGCTACACCTTC. Its translation is CASNSSSHYGYTF.

The rearrangement joins TRBV30 to TRBJ2-2; 8 positions match TRBD1. CDR1 and CDR2 from the germline V gene are GTSNPN and SVGIG (reference sequence). The CDR3 is made up of 13 amino acids. V was clipped by 3 bases and J by 6 bases; unmatched bases: 3. The CDR3 protein is CAWSQTGAGELFF. CDR3 coding DNA: TGTGCCTGGAGCCAGACAGGGGCCGGGGAGCTGTTTTTT.

The V call is TRBV4-1, the J call TRBJ1-4; D remains ambiguous. Germline V gene lookup returns CDR1 MGHRA and CDR2 YSYEKL. The CDR3 length is 13 residues. Trimming left V 9 bases short and J 7 bases short, with 15 bases between. DNA of the CDR3: TGCGCCAGTTTGACAAAGGGTGGTGAAAAACTGTTTTTT. Protein product: CASLTKGGEKLFF.

The chain is built from TRBV6-2 or TRBV6-3 and TRBJ2-7, with D unclear. The CDR3 loop spans 14 amino acids. The ends were cut back, 0 bases at V and 5 bases at J, with 11 bases in the middle. Germline V gene sequence: CDR1 MNHEY, CDR2 SVGEGT. The CDR3 loop is CASSYSISWDEQYF. In nucleotides, the CDR3 is TGTGCCAGCAGTTACTCGATCTCCTGGGACGAGCAGTACTTC.

The J gene is TRBJ2-1, the V gene TRBV12-3 or TRBV12-4; D uncertain. CDR3 size: 12 residues. V shed 5 bases and J shed 0 bases, with 2 bases lying between them. CDR3 in amino acids: CASSRSYNEQFF. CDR3 in DNA: TGTGCCAGCAGTCGCTCCTACAATGAGCAGTTCTTC.

This rearrangement joins TRBV27 to TRBJ2-1; D gene unclear. Germline V gives CDR1 MNHEY, CDR2 SMNVEV (reference sequence). This CDR3 is built from 17 residues. Trimming left V 5 bases short and J 1 base short, with 18 bases between. This chain's CDR3 is CASSPIPTVFSYNEQFF. The CDR3 region has the DNA TGTGCCAGCAGTCCTATTCCCACAGTTTTTTCCTACAATGAGCAGTTCTTC.

The J gene is TRBJ2-7, the V gene TRBV10-3, with 7 bases that match TRBD1. V lost 4 bases to trimming and J lost 1 base; unmatched junction nucleotides: 1. Germline V gene data show CDR1 as ENHRY and CDR2 as SYGVKD. The CDR3 covers 13 residues. The CDR3 DNA sequence: TGTGCCATCAGTGGACAGGGTTCCTACGAGCAGTACTTC. Residues: CAISGQGSYEQYF.

The chain recombines TRBV5-1 with TRBJ1-4; D remains ambiguous. The V end was cut by 3 bases, the J end by 0 bases, with 9 bases between. Germline CDR1 reads SGHRS; CDR2 reads YFSETQ. The CDR3 sequence is 15 residues long. In DNA, the CDR3 is TGCGCCAGCAGCTACCGTCCCGCAACTAATGAAAAACTGTTTTTT. Amino acids: CASSYRPATNEKLFF. Using reference TRBV5-1 and TRBJ1-4 for the parts outside the CDR3, the full variable domain is KAGVTQTPRYLIKTRGQQVTLSCSPISGHRSVSWYQQTPGQGLQFLFEYFSETQRNKGNFPGRFSGRQFSNSRSEMNVSTLELGDSALYLCASSYRPATNEKLFFGSGTQLSVL.